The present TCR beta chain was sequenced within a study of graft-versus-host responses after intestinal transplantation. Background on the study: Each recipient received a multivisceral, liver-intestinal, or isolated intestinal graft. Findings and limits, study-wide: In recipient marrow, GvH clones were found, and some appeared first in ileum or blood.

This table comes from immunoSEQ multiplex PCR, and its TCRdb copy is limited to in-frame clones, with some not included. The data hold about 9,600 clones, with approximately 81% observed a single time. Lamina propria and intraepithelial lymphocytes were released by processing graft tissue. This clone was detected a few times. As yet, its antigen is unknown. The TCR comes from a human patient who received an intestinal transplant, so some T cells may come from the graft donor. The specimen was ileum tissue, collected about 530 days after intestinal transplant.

Written as DNA, the CDR3 is TGCGCCAGCAGTGACTCCAGCGGGGGGAGGGCCGGGGAGCTGTTTTTT. This translates into CASSDSSGGRAGELFF. V is TRBV10-1 and J is TRBJ2-2; the match to TRBD2 covers 9 bases. The germline gives CDR1 WNHNN, CDR2 SYGVQD (reference sequence). Unmatched junction bases numbered 8, after V lost 3 bases and J lost 6 bases. This CDR3 comprises 16 residues.